A selection of T cell receptor beta chains follows, all from one sample in a study of CD8 T cells in ankylosing spondylitis. MiXCR was run by TCRdb on the 5' RACE reads, yielding one entry per CDR3 protein. The sample lists about 360,000 distinct CDR3 sequences; roughly 14% were seen once. The source material was blood, either unsorted or a sorted T cell fraction (not recorded which). Receptor source: a male donor with ankylosing spondylitis or in good health (not recorded which). CDR3s include the opening cysteine and the closing phenylalanine or tryptophan. Each record gives: J gene, V gene, D gene, clone size, CDR3 protein, CDR3 DNA. D genes are given only for firm matches. Size is stated for part of the rows, as once, few or many counts, or as a class when the clone is expanded.

TRBJ2-7 | TRBV5-1 | - | few | CASSKGGVSYEQYF | TGCGCCAGCAGCAAAGGAGGGGTCTCCTACGAGCAGTACTTC
TRBJ2-5 | TRBV4-1 | - | few | CASSQGVVETQETQYF | TGCGCCAGCAGCCAGGGGGTAGTAGAGACCCAAGAGACCCAGTACTTC
TRBJ2-2 | TRBV4-1 | TRBD2 | - | CASGAGGGGELFF | TGCGCCAGTGGAGCGGGAGGCGGCGGGGAGCTGTTTTTT
TRBJ2-2 | TRBV12-3/TRBV12-4 | TRBD2 | few | CASISTGGFDTGELFF | TGTGCCAGCATCTCTACGGGAGGGTTTGACACCGGGGAGCTGTTTTTT
TRBJ1-2 | TRBV6-6 | TRBD1 | - | CASSQQGAGGYTF | TGTGCCAGCAGTCAACAGGGGGCGGGTGGCTACACCTTC
TRBJ1-4 | TRBV4-1 | - | - | CASSQVSGVEKLFF | TGCGCCAGCAGCCAAGTATCTGGAGTCGAAAAACTGTTTTTT
TRBJ2-1 | TRBV5-1 | TRBD2 | few | CASSQIPGLAGVFTSYNEQFF | TGCGCCAGCAGCCAAATACCGGGACTAGCGGGGGTATTTACCTCCTACAATGAGCAGTTCTTC
TRBJ2-7 | TRBV10-3 | TRBD1 | few | CAISDQTGDEQYF | TGTGCCATCAGTGACCAGACAGGGGACGAGCAGTACTTC
TRBJ1-5 | TRBV2 | - | - | CASRGRGGTSNQPQHF | TGTGCCAGTAGAGGACGGGGCGGGACTAGCAATCAGCCCCAGCATTTT
TRBJ2-5 | TRBV2 | - | few | CASGRGKETQYF | TGTGCCAGCGGCAGGGGTAAAGAGACCCAGTACTTC
TRBJ2-5 | TRBV15 | - | - | CATSNGRLAAQYF | TGTGCCACCAGTAATGGTCGATTGGCGGCCCAGTACTTC
TRBJ2-7 | TRBV2 | TRBD1 | - | CATGEQGASYEQYF | TGTGCCACCGGGGAACAGGGGGCCTCCTACGAGCAGTACTTC
TRBJ2-1 | TRBV9 | TRBD1 | - | CASSAKPGQGANEQFF | TGTGCCAGCAGCGCGAAACCGGGACAGGGGGCAAATGAGCAGTTCTTC
TRBJ2-2 | TRBV7-2 | - | many | CASSLVGPQSGELFF | TGTGCCAGCAGCTTAGTGGGCCCCCAGTCCGGGGAGCTGTTTTTT
TRBJ1-2 | TRBV4-1 | - | - | CASSQDGAGEYGYTF | TGCGCCAGCAGCCAAGATGGGGCAGGGGAGTATGGCTACACCTTC
TRBJ1-2 | TRBV4-1 | - | many | CASSQDLEGYGYTF | TGCGCCAGCAGCCAAGATCTAGAAGGTTATGGCTACACCTTC
TRBJ1-2 | TRBV12-3/TRBV12-4 | - | few | CASRQGLYGYTF | TGTGCCAGCAGACAGGGACTTTATGGCTACACCTTC
TRBJ2-7 | TRBV12-3/TRBV12-4 | TRBD1 | - | CASSFGLGQGSYEQYF | TGTGCCAGCAGTTTCGGTTTGGGACAGGGGTCCTACGAGCAGTACTTC
TRBJ1-5 | TRBV12-3/TRBV12-4 | - | many | CASSLGRGGGNQPQHF | TGTGCCAGCAGTTTAGGTCGGGGCGGCGGAAATCAGCCCCAGCATTTT
TRBJ1-1 | TRBV2 | TRBD1 | few | CASSSEGAAEAFF | TGTGCCAGCAGTTCCGAGGGGGCGGCTGAAGCTTTCTTT
TRBJ2-5 | TRBV5-1 | TRBD2 | - | CASSPLLAGSGETQYF | TGCGCCAGCAGCCCCCTACTAGCGGGGTCGGGGGAGACCCAGTACTTC
TRBJ2-5 | TRBV7-9 | - | many | CASSLASGKETQYF | TGTGCCAGCAGCTTAGCTAGTGGTAAAGAGACCCAGTACTTC
TRBJ2-1 | TRBV29-1 | TRBD2 | - | CSVVIMGGRALGEQFF | TGCAGCGTTGTTATAATGGGCGGGAGGGCCCTCGGTGAGCAGTTCTTC
TRBJ2-2 | TRBV7-8 | - | - | CASSLDRSFGGELFF | TGTGCCAGCAGCTTGGACCGATCGTTCGGCGGGGAGCTGTTTTTT
TRBJ2-7 | TRBV4-1 | TRBD1 | - | CASSHPGQGWYEQYF | TGCGCCAGCAGCCACCCGGGACAGGGATGGTACGAGCAGTACTTC
TRBJ2-3 | TRBV11-3 | - | many | CASSPGGLITDTQYF | TGTGCCAGCAGCCCTGGCGGGTTGATCACAGATACGCAGTATTTT
TRBJ2-7 | TRBV12-3/TRBV12-4 | - | - | CASSLDGAGREQYF | TGTGCCAGCAGTTTGGACGGGGCTGGGAGGGAGCAGTACTTC
TRBJ2-3 | TRBV11-2 | - | many | CASSLILAYTDTQYF | TGTGCCAGCAGCTTAATCCTGGCCTACACAGATACGCAGTATTTT
TRBJ2-3 | TRBV7-9 | - | - | CASSLSGTPGTDTQYF | TGTGCCAGCAGCTTATCCGGGACGCCGGGGACAGATACGCAGTATTTT
TRBJ2-1 | TRBV10-3 | - | few | CAINSRVSDEQFF | TGTGCCATCAACTCCAGGGTAAGCGATGAGCAGTTCTTC
TRBJ2-7 | TRBV10-3 | TRBD2 | few | CAISVEAGGFHEQYF | TGTGCCATCAGTGTGGAAGCGGGAGGGTTCCACGAGCAGTACTTC
TRBJ2-1 | TRBV11-1 | TRBD1 | few | CASSFGQGYEQFF | TGTGCCAGCAGCTTCGGACAGGGGTATGAGCAGTTCTTC
TRBJ2-3 | TRBV6-6 | - | few | CASSYGVAGFKYF | TGTGCCAGCAGTTACGGGGTGGCGGGGTTTAAGTATTTT
TRBJ2-1 | TRBV5-1 | TRBD2 | - | CASSWRTSGGNNEQFF | TGCGCCAGCAGCTGGAGGACTAGCGGGGGTAACAATGAGCAGTTCTTC
TRBJ2-7 | TRBV25-1 | - | - | CASSDREVYEQYF | TGTGCCAGCAGTGACAGGGAAGTCTACGAGCAGTACTTC
TRBJ2-3 | TRBV5-4 | - | few | CASSTRQEITDTQYF | TGTGCCAGCAGCACCAGACAGGAGATCACAGATACGCAGTATTTT
TRBJ2-5 | TRBV10-3 | - | many | CAISETETQYF | TGTGCCATCAGTGAGACTGAGACCCAGTACTTC
TRBJ2-5 | TRBV30 | - | few | CAWNLGGETQYF | TGTGCCTGGAATCTGGGGGGAGAGACCCAGTACTTC
TRBJ2-4 | TRBV12-3/TRBV12-4 | - | few | CASRPGVRNIQYF | TGTGCCAGCAGGCCAGGGGTTAGAAACATTCAGTACTTC
TRBJ2-3 | TRBV12-3/TRBV12-4 | - | few | CASSFSSVNSTDTQYF | TGTGCCAGCAGTTTTTCCAGCGTCAATAGCACAGATACGCAGTATTTT
TRBJ2-2 | TRBV20-1 | - | - | CSARGGAGTGELFF | TGCAGTGCTAGAGGGGGAGCAGGGACCGGGGAGCTGTTTTTT
TRBJ2-3 | TRBV18 | - | - | CASSVRSSSTDTQYF | TGTGCCAGCTCAGTAAGGAGCAGTAGCACAGATACGCAGTATTTT
TRBJ2-7 | TRBV7-6 | TRBD1 | - | CASSPGTDLAYEQYF | TGTGCCAGCAGCCCCGGGACAGACCTTGCCTACGAGCAGTACTTC
TRBJ2-2 | TRBV5-5 | - | - | CASSPLTPGHLTVGELFF | TGTGCCAGCAGCCCATTAACCCCGGGACATCTTACCGTAGGGGAGCTGTTTTTT
TRBJ2-4 | TRBV19 | - | - | CASSKRSGLGNIQYF | TGTGCCAGTAGTAAAAGATCGGGACTGGGAAACATTCAGTACTTC
TRBJ1-1 | TRBV5-1 | - | many | CASSLAGRNTEAFF | TGCGCCAGCAGCTTGGCGGGGAGAAACACTGAAGCTTTCTTT
TRBJ1-1 | TRBV12-3/TRBV12-4 | TRBD1 | - | CASRPRGPGTEAFF | TGTGCCAGCAGACCTAGGGGGCCCGGCACTGAAGCTTTCTTT
TRBJ1-1 | TRBV3-1 | TRBD1 | many | CASSQLAEGGTGPPVDTEAFF | TGTGCCAGCAGCCAATTAGCAGAGGGCGGGACAGGTCCCCCCGTGGACACTGAAGCTTTCTTT